This TCR beta chain was identified in a study of blood T cell repertoires in COVID-19. Study overall: From T cells, B-cell-depleted T cells, or PBMCs came the material, which was cDNA or gDNA.

Trimming stripped 2 bases from V and 4 bases from J, with 12 bases between. There are 14 residues in the CDR3. Germline loops: CDR1 SGDLS, CDR2 YYNGEE. Per the original data handling: Cell counts per sample came from amplifying reference gene primers. Method: immunoSEQ multiplex PCR; TCRdb's copy keeps in-frame clones and lacks some. V and J calls and clone size are given by that table; D and trimming were obtained from the DNA. The sample has around 47,000 clones, 70% to 90% seen once. Source material: peripheral blood. V is TRBV9 and J is TRBJ1-1; TRBD1 might be the D (6 bases). The TCR originated in a man aged 50-59 years with active COVID-19. CDR3 residues: CASSVSGTLTEAFF. The CDR3 DNA sequence: TGTGCCAGCAGCGTGTCCGGGACACTCACTGAAGCTTTCTTT.